These 10 T cell receptor beta chains originate from one sample sequenced in a study of somatic mutations in cytotoxic T cells in rheumatoid arthritis. TCRdb keeps only in-frame clones here, not all; method: immunoSEQ multiplex PCR. The sample yields approximately 20,000 clones, roughly 80% seen once. The sample consisted of CD8+ T cells sorted from blood. These receptors were obtained from a woman in her forties or fifties in good health.

The chain employs TRBV7-9 and TRBJ2-7, with 14 bases fitting TRBD2. CDR3 length equals 17 residues. Germline loops: CDR1 SEHNR, CDR2 FQNEAQ (reference sequence). Unmatched junction bases numbered 6, after V lost 4 bases and J lost 1 base. CDR3 DNA: TGTGCCAGCAGCTCTGATGGACTAGCGGGAGGTTCCTACGAGCAGTACTTC. Translated: CASSSDGLAGGSYEQYF.

The chain has TRBV19 and TRBJ1-3; 7 bases fit TRBD1. This CDR3 contains 15 residues. V was pared by 1 base and J by 4 bases, with 4 bases of the junction left unmatched. Per the germline V gene, CDR1 is LNHDA and CDR2 is SQIVND (reference sequence). The CDR3 DNA reads as TGTGCCAGTAGTATAGGGGGACAGCCAGGAAACACCATATATTTT. Protein product: CASSIGGQPGNTIYF.

This clone was seen only a few times. This chain joins TRBV19 and TRBJ2-2, with a possible D match to TRBD2 (6 bases). The CDR3 is 16 residues long. Germline V gene sequence: CDR1 LNHDA, CDR2 SQIVND (reference sequence). V lost 3 bases to trimming and J lost 2 bases, with 13 bases between them. The CDR3 DNA follows: TGTGCCAGTAGTATGGGGGAGGTGCCAAACACCGGGGAGCTGTTTTTT. Protein product: CASSMGEVPNTGELFF. The variable domain in full, completed from reference TRBV19 and TRBJ2-2, reads DGGITQSPKYLFRKEGQNVTLSCEQNLNHDAMYWYRQDPGQGLRLIYYSQIVNDFQKGDIAEGYSVSREKKESFPLTVTSAQKNPTAFYLCASSMGEVPNTGELFFGEGSRLTVL.

This clone was recorded only once. The chain employs TRBV28 and TRBJ2-5; a weak D match, TRBD1 (6 bases). Germline V gives CDR1 MDHEN, CDR2 SYDVKM. The CDR3 sequence is 15 residues long. Trimming pared 4 bases from V and 1 base from J, leaving 13 bases between. The CDR3 region has the DNA TGTGCCAGCAGTTCGCACGGGACAAGCCAAGAGACCCAGTACTTC. Translating gives CASSSHGTSQETQYF. The full variable domain, completed using reference TRBV28 and TRBJ2-5, is DVKVTQSSRYLVKRTGEKVFLECVQDMDHENMFWYRQDPGLGLRLIYFSYDVKMKEKGDIPEGYSVSREKKERFSLILESASTNQTSMYLCASSSHGTSQETQYFGPGTRLLVL.

Concerning this clone: Its ends do not fully match the called genes, so a read error is possible. This chain joins TRBV7-6 and TRBJ2-7; 10 nucleotides line up with TRBD2. Germline lookup yields CDR1 SGHVS and CDR2 FNYEAQ. The CDR3 consists of 15 residues. CDR3: CASSRIAGGSYEQCF. CDR3 nucleotides: TGTGCCAGCAGCCGTATAGCGGGAGGATCCTACGAGCAGTGCTTC. Looking up the rest from reference TRBV7-6 and TRBJ2-7 gives the full variable domain: GAGVSQSPRYKVTKRGQDVALRCDPISGHVSLYWYRQALGQGPEFLTYFNYEAQQDKSGLPNDRFSAERPEGSISTLTIQRTEQRDSAMYRCASSRIAGGSYEQCFGPGTRLTVT.

This chain uses TRBV27 with TRBJ2-5, with D perhaps matching TRBD1 (5 bases). V was cut by 3 bases and J by 2 bases, with 13 bases left in between. This CDR3 region has 15 residues. The germline gives CDR1 MNHEY, CDR2 SMNVEV (reference sequence). This chain's CDR3 is CASSLVATVQETQYF. The CDR3 DNA is TGTGCCAGCAGTTTGGTGGCGACAGTACAAGAGACCCAGTACTTC.

This chain connects TRBV5-5 to TRBJ1-2; 7 nucleotides align to TRBD1. V lost 4 bases, J lost 2 bases, and 14 bases stayed unmatched. Per germline, CDR1 SGHKS and CDR2 YYEKEE (reference sequence). The CDR3 loop spans 17 amino acids. CDR3 protein: CASSPYQGTATNYGYTF. The CDR3 coding sequence is TGTGCCAGCAGCCCCTATCAAGGGACAGCGACCAACTATGGCTACACCTTC. Filled out from reference TRBV5-5 and TRBJ1-2, the complete variable domain reads DAGVTQSPTHLIKTRGQQVTLRCSPISGHKSVSWYQQVLGQGPQFIFQYYEKEERGRGNFPDRFSARQFPNYSSELNVNALLLGDSALYLCASSPYQGTATNYGYTFGSGTRLTVV.

This chain links TRBV15 with TRBJ1-1; TRBD1 matches 9 bases. The CDR3 extends over 15 amino acids. With 1 base clipped from V and 7 bases from J, the junction kept 7 bases outside the gene matches. The germline V gene has CDR1 LNHNV and CDR2 YYDKDF (reference sequence). CDR3 region: CATSRVPGQGGEAFF. The CDR3 bases are TGTGCCACCAGCAGAGTACCGGGACAGGGCGGTGAAGCTTTCTTT.

The J gene is TRBJ2-1, the V gene TRBV7-9, with 10 bases fitting TRBD2. Per germline, CDR1 SEHNR and CDR2 FQNEAQ (reference sequence). The CDR3 runs 17 residues. J was trimmed by 3 bases and V by 3 bases; bases with no gene match: 8. CDR3 bases: TGTGCCAGCAGCTTCGGCCCGGGACTAGCGTACTACAATGAGCAGTTCTTC. Translated: CASSFGPGLAYYNEQFF.

This rearrangement joins TRBV7-6 to TRBJ1-1; no clear D gene. The germline CDR1 and CDR2 sequences are SGHVS and FNYEAQ. The CDR3 is made up of 13 amino acids. Trimming removed 5 bases at V and 4 bases at J, with 11 bases between. CDR3 amino acids: CASSKDLLTEAFF. In nucleotides, the CDR3 is TGTGCCAGCAGCAAAGACCTTCTCACTGAAGCTTTCTTT.